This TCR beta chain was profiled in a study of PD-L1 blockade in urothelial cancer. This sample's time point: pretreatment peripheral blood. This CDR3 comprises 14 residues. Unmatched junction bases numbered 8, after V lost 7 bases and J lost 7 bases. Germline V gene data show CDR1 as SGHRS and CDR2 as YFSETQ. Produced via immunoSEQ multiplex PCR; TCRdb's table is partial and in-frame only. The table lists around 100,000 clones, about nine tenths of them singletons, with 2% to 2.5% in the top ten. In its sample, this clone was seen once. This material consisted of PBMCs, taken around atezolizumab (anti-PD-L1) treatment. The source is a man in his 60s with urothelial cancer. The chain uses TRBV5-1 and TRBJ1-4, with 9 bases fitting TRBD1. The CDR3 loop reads CASAPGQGSEKLFF. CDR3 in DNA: TGCGCCAGCGCGCCGGGACAGGGAAGTGAAAAACTGTTTTTT.